This TCR beta chain was sequenced in a study of shared T cell receptors in the human thymus. Generated by immunoSEQ multiplex PCR, the TCRdb table keeps only in-frame clones and is missing some. The sample includes 600,000 to 900,000 clones, approximately 85% of them seen just once. The CDR3 is made up of 17 amino acids. V lost 4 bases and J 2 bases, leaving 23 bases between the germline ends. Germline CDR1 SQVTM, CDR2 ANQGSEA. The same sample was also used in a study of human thymus T cells. This second study says: Resections from corrective heart surgery provided thymus tissue. Unrelated people showed highly overlapping thymic repertoires, related research reported.

The origin of this receptor is a girl in the first two years of life with a congenital heart defect. The chain recombines TRBV29-1 with TRBJ1-2; no definite D call. Sequenced material: thymocytes. The CDR3 nucleotides are TGCAGCGTTGTAGGGCCCCCCTTGGGGAGGCCCAACTATGGCTACACCTTC. The encoded protein is CSVVGPPLGRPNYGYTF. The full variable domain, rest sourced from reference TRBV29-1 and TRBJ1-2, is SAVISQKPSRDICQRGTSLTIQCQVDSQVTMMFWYRQQPGQSLTLIATANQGSEATYESGFVIDKFPISRPNLTFSTLTVSNMSPEDSSIYLCSVVGPPLGRPNYGYTFGSGTRLTVV.